These 30 T cell receptor beta chains were sequenced from one sample in a study of chronic HIV infection and antiretroviral therapy. TCRdb reanalysed the 5' RACE reads using MiXCR and keeps one entry per CDR3 protein. In the table there are more than 30,000 distinct CDR3 sequences, more than 7.5% of which are singletons. The source material was peripheral blood. The receptors stem from an adult who had HIV and had not received antiretroviral therapy, or was an uninfected healthy control (not recorded which).

The CDR3 nucleotides are TGTGCCAGCAGCTTACTGTACAGCTTCTACGAGCAGTACTTC. The encoded protein is CASSLLYSFYEQYF. V is TRBV7-2 and J is TRBJ2-7; D ambiguous. From germline, CDR1 is SGHTA and CDR2 FQGNSA. V dropped 2 bases and J dropped 3 bases, with 11 bases sitting between them. The length of the CDR3 is 14 residues.

DNA for the CDR3: TGCAGCGTTTACGCGGGAGGGACTGAAGCTTTCTTT. It encodes CSVYAGGTEAFF. V and J are TRBV29-1 and TRBJ1-1, with no clear D. Germline V CDR1 and CDR2: SQVTM, ANQGSEA. The CDR3 is 12 residues long. V was clipped by 5 bases and J by 5 bases, with 12 bases between them.

The table lists this clonotype with many counts. The V call is TRBV20-1, the J call TRBJ2-1; no reliable D call. Germline V gives CDR1 DFQATT, CDR2 SNEGSKA (reference sequence). V lost 0 bases to trimming and J lost 4 bases, with 10 bases between them. The length of the CDR3 is 14 residues. The CDR3 spells CSARDSRAYNEQFF. In nucleotides, the CDR3 is TGCAGTGCTAGAGATTCCCGGGCTTACAATGAGCAGTTCTTC.

This chain connects TRBV7-9 to TRBJ1-5; perhaps TRBD1 as D (5 bases). The V end was cut by 1 base, the J end by 1 base, with 14 bases between. There are 17 residues in the CDR3. Germline-derived CDR1 and CDR2 are SEHNR and FQNEAQ (reference sequence). The CDR3 region is CASSLGQGSSSNQPQHF. The CDR3 DNA follows: TGTGCCAGCAGCTTAGGTCAGGGATCGTCGAGCAATCAGCCCCAGCATTTT. Full variable domain (rest looked up from reference TRBV7-9 and TRBJ1-5): DTGVSQNPRHKITKRGQNVTFRCDPISEHNRLYWYRQTLGQGPEFLTYFQNEAQLEKSRLLSDRFSAERPKGSFSTLEIQRTEQGDSAMYLCASSLGQGSSSNQPQHFGDGTRLSIL.

This clonotype was found many times. The gene calls are TRBV29-1 and TRBJ1-1; D is ambiguous. Deletions cut 4 bases from V and 0 bases from J, with 9 bases between. Germline V gene data show CDR1 as SQVTM and CDR2 as ANQGSEA. This CDR3 comprises 13 residues. Written as DNA, the CDR3 is TGCAGCGTTGGTCGGAGAATGAACACTGAAGCTTTCTTT. Encoded protein: CSVGRRMNTEAFF.

This clonotype was seen only a few times. This chain uses TRBV5-1 with TRBJ2-1; 9 bases agree with TRBD1. Germline lookup yields CDR1 SGHRS and CDR2 YFSETQ. J gave up 7 bases and V 3 bases, and 5 bases lay outside the gene matches. CDR3 length: 14 residues. The CDR3 spells CASSSGTGKNEQFF. The CDR3 DNA sequence: TGCGCCAGCAGCTCCGGGACAGGGAAAAATGAGCAGTTCTTC.

The chain joins TRBV28 to TRBJ1-2; D possibly corresponds to TRBD1 (5 bases). CDR3 size: 15 residues. V gave up 5 bases and J gave up 2 bases, with 15 bases separating them. The germline V gene has CDR1 MDHEN and CDR2 SYDVKM. CDR3: CASSPPGRGNYGYTF. The CDR3 nucleotides read TGTGCCAGCAGTCCTCCAGGGAGGGGAAACTATGGCTACACCTTC.

This clonotype was observed many times. V usage is TRBV21-1 and J usage is TRBJ1-5; TRBD1 is the table's D call, not checked against the DNA. TRBV21-1 is described as a pseudogene. The CDR3 totals 15 residues. CDR3 sequence reads: CASSKTVRERQPQHF. The CDR3, as DNA: TGTGCCAGCAGCAAAACGGTCAGGGAGCGTCAGCCCCAGCATTTT.

This clonotype was detected ten times or more. The genes are TRBV3-1 and TRBJ1-5; D uncertain. Trimming stripped 1 base from V and 7 bases from J, with 5 bases between. The V gene's germline CDR1 is LGHDT and CDR2 YNNKEL (reference sequence). This CDR3 comprises 12 residues. CDR3 DNA sequence: TGTGCCAGCAGCCAAGGGCAACAGCCCCAGCATTTT. This sequence encodes CASSQGQQPQHF.

There are a few counts of this clonotype. The chain recombines TRBV7-9 with TRBJ2-1, with D possibly being TRBD1 (5 bases). V gave up 1 base and J gave up 7 bases, with 11 bases separating them. There are 14 residues in the CDR3. Germline CDR1 is SEHNR and CDR2 is FQNEAQ (reference sequence). CDR3 protein: CASSLGSGWNEQFF. CDR3 in DNA: TGTGCCAGCAGCTTAGGATCAGGGTGGAATGAGCAGTTCTTC.

The chain has TRBV2 and TRBJ1-1; D call uncertain. CDR3 length: 14 amino acids. Trimming cost V 4 bases and J 1 base, with 10 bases left between them. Germline V gene lookup returns CDR1 SNHLY and CDR2 FYNNEI. The CDR3 protein is CASSGYGGNTEAFF. In nucleotides, the CDR3 is TGTGCCAGCAGTGGGTATGGCGGGAACACTGAAGCTTTCTTT.

This clonotype was detected only a few times. This chain uses TRBV11-2 with TRBJ2-1; TRBD1 is a possible D gene (5 bases). Trimming cost V 1 base and J 0 bases, with 10 bases left between them. CDR3 size: 16 residues. The germline gives CDR1 SGHAT, CDR2 FQNNGV. The CDR3 here is CASSLATGRSYNEQFF. CDR3 nucleotides: TGTGCCAGCAGCTTAGCTACAGGCCGCTCCTACAATGAGCAGTTCTTC.

The chain uses TRBV10-2 and TRBJ2-7; 12 bases match TRBD2. Germline loops: CDR1 WSHSY, CDR2 SAAADI. V dropped 10 bases and J dropped 5; count of bases not matched to a gene: 9. The CDR3 is made up of 14 amino acids. The CDR3 DNA follows: TGCGCCATCAGACTAGCGGGAGAGGGCAACGAGCAGTACTTC. Translating gives CAIRLAGEGNEQYF.

This clonotype was observed a handful of times. The J gene is TRBJ2-1, the V gene TRBV29-1, with D possibly being TRBD2 (5 bases). Trimming removed 5 bases at V and 4 bases at J, with 12 bases between. Per the germline V gene, CDR1 is SQVTM and CDR2 is ANQGSEA. This CDR3 is built from 13 residues. The CDR3 DNA reads as TGCAGCGTTAGCGGAATACCGTACAATGAGCAGTTCTTC. It codes for CSVSGIPYNEQFF.

The chain combines TRBV6-6 with TRBJ1-6, with a tentative D call TRBD1 (6 bases). Trimming left V 0 bases short and J 0 bases short, with 9 bases between. Per the germline V gene, CDR1 is MNHNY and CDR2 is SVGAGI (reference sequence). This CDR3 comprises 17 residues. In DNA, the CDR3 is TGTGCCAGCAGTTACTCCACAGGGAGCTCCTATAATTCACCCCTCCACTTT. Its protein product is CASSYSTGSSYNSPLHF.

This clonotype was found a few times. The chain has TRBV13 and TRBJ2-1; TRBD2 matches 9 bases. The V gene's germline CDR1 is PRHDT and CDR2 FYEKMQ (reference sequence). With 5 bases clipped from V and 0 bases from J, the junction kept 17 bases outside the gene matches. The CDR3 is 20 amino acids. CDR3 bases: TGTGCCAGCAGCGCCCAAGGGCGGTCTAGCGGGAAAAGCTCCTACAATGAGCAGTTCTTC. Its translation: CASSAQGRSSGKSSYNEQFF.

V is TRBV15 and J is TRBJ2-3; TRBD2 matches at 7 bases. This CDR3 region has 14 residues. V lost 11 bases and J lost 6; bases outside the gene matches: 14. Germline V CDR1 and CDR2: LNHNV, YYDKDF (reference sequence). This CDR3 reads CAVSGGGNPDTQYF. The CDR3 DNA sequence: TGTGCCGTCTCGGGGGGAGGCAATCCCGATACGCAGTATTTT.

This clonotype has ten or more counts. This sequence joins TRBV2 and TRBJ1-1; TRBD1 matches at 7 bases. CDR1 SNHLY and CDR2 FYNNEI come from the germline V gene. V was clipped by 1 base and J by 1 base; unmatched bases: 0. CDR3 length equals 14 residues. The CDR3, as DNA: TGTGCCAGCAGTGAAGAGGGGGCGAACACTGAAGCTTTCTTT. It translates to CASSEEGANTEAFF.

There are a few counts of this clonotype. The chain joins TRBV13 to TRBJ2-7; D remains ambiguous. Germline V gene data show CDR1 as PRHDT and CDR2 as FYEKMQ (reference sequence). Deletions cut 0 bases from V and 2 bases from J, with 8 bases between. The CDR3 loop spans 14 amino acids. The DNA of the CDR3 is TGTGCCAGCAGCTTAGGAGCTAATCCCTACGAGCAGTACTTC. Translated: CASSLGANPYEQYF.

This clonotype was counted many times. The J gene is TRBJ2-7, the V gene TRBV20-1; D is perhaps TRBD1 (6 bases). The V and J ends lost 3 bases and 0 bases respectively, with 12 bases between them. CDR3 length: 14 residues. Germline CDR1 is DFQATT and CDR2 is SNEGSKA (reference sequence). The CDR3 DNA is TGCAGTGCTAGGAGGGACACAAGCTCCTACGAGCAGTACTTC. Translation gives CSARRDTSSYEQYF.

The chain combines TRBV4-2 with TRBJ1-2; unclear D gene. V was trimmed by 0 bases and J by 6 bases, leaving 14 bases between them. The CDR3 spans 15 residues. Germline CDR1 reads LGHNA; CDR2 reads YNFKEQ. The CDR3 DNA is TGTGCCAGCAGCCAAGACTTATCTCTCCCGAATGGCTACACCTTC. Its translation is CASSQDLSLPNGYTF.

This clonotype has a handful of counts. This rearrangement joins TRBV7-2 to TRBJ2-7; 7 bases fit TRBD1. This CDR3 contains 15 residues. V shed 1 base and J 3 bases; nucleotides not matched to a gene: 6. The germline gives CDR1 SGHTA, CDR2 FQGNSA. This chain's CDR3 is CASSLGGGPIYEQYF. For the CDR3, the DNA is TGTGCCAGCAGCTTAGGAGGGGGCCCAATCTACGAGCAGTACTTC.

V gene TRBV7-2 combines with J gene TRBJ1-2, with D possibly being TRBD1 (6 bases). In germline, CDR1 is SGHTA, CDR2 FQGNSA. The V gene lost 5 bases and the J gene lost 2 bases, with 15 bases spanning the gap. The CDR3 runs 15 residues. CDR3 protein: CASSPRSGTNYGYTF. CDR3 nucleotide sequence: TGTGCCAGCAGCCCCAGGTCCGGGACAAACTATGGCTACACCTTC.

This clonotype was detected only a few times. Its ends do not fully match the called genes, so a read error is possible. The chain combines TRBV2 with TRBJ1-1; possibly TRBD1 for D (6 bases). This CDR3 region has 14 residues. CDR1 and CDR2 from the germline V gene are SNHLY and FYNNEI. CDR3 loop: CAREGGRVKTEAFF. The CDR3 DNA reads TGTGCCAGGGAAGGGGGGCGCGTGAAGACTGAAGCTTTCTTT. Drawing the rest from reference TRBV2 and TRBJ1-1, the complete variable domain is EPEVTQTPSHQVTQMGQEVILRCVPISNHLYFYWYRQILGQKVEFLVSFYNNEISEKSEIFDDQFSVERPDGSNFTLKIRSTKLEDSAMYFCAREGGRVKTEAFFGQGTRLTVV.

This clonotype came up a few times. V gene TRBV5-6 combines with J gene TRBJ1-1; possibly TRBD1 for D (6 bases). Germline V gene lookup returns CDR1 SGHDT and CDR2 YYEEEE. CDR3 length: 14 amino acids. Trimming left V 4 bases short and J 4 bases short, with 14 bases between. Here the CDR3 DNA reads TGTGCCAGCAGCGGGGGGGCGCGGAGCACTGAAGCTTTCTTT. Translation: CASSGGARSTEAFF.

This clonotype has ten or more counts. In DNA form, the CDR3 reads TGCGCCAGCAGCCCGGACGGACTCTCCTACAATGAGCAGTTCTTC. Translation gives CASSPDGLSYNEQFF. V and J are TRBV4-1 and TRBJ2-1; TRBD2 is a possible D gene (5 bases). The length of the CDR3 is 15 residues. CDR1 MGHRA and CDR2 YSYEKL come from the germline V gene. The V end was cut by 4 bases, the J end by 0 bases, with 10 bases between.

This clonotype occurred many times. The rearrangement uses TRBV6-1 and TRBJ2-1, with D perhaps matching TRBD1 (6 bases). Germline loops: CDR1 MNHNS, CDR2 SASEGT. CDR3 length: 13 amino acids. V lost 2 bases, J lost 13 bases, and 15 bases lay in between. The CDR3 DNA reads TGTGCCAGCAGTGAACCAAGAAGAGGGGGACAGTTCTTC. This codes for CASSEPRRGGQFF.

Ten or more counts support this clonotype. The chain is built from TRBV7-9 and TRBJ2-3; a weak D match, TRBD2 (6 bases). The germline CDR1 and CDR2 sequences are SEHNR and FQNEAQ (reference sequence). This CDR3 is 12 amino acids long. Trimming took off 7 bases at V and 6 bases at J, with 11 bases between the two ends. Written as DNA, the CDR3 is TGTGCCAGCACTGGGGGGTCGGATACGCAGTATTTT. This codes for CASTGGSDTQYF.

This clonotype has ten or more counts. The chain uses TRBV5-4 and TRBJ2-3, with 13 bases aligning to TRBD2. The CDR3 is 16 residues long. Trimming at V came to 3 bases and at J to 3 bases, leaving 4 bases not matched to a gene. Germline CDR1 is SGHNT and CDR2 is YYREEE (reference sequence). DNA of the CDR3: TGTGCCAGCAGCTCGGGGACTAGCGGGGTTACAGATACGCAGTATTTT. Encoded protein: CASSSGTSGVTDTQYF.

In its sample, this clonotype was seen many times. J is TRBJ1-1 and V is TRBV7-9; D call uncertain. The CDR3 extends over 15 amino acids. Looked up from germline, CDR1 is SEHNR and CDR2 is FQNEAQ (reference sequence). Trimming took off 6 bases at V and 3 bases at J, with 17 bases between the two ends. The CDR3 coding sequence is TGTGCCAGCAGTTTTAAGGCGGGTCCGGACACTGAAGCTTTCTTT. Its translation: CASSFKAGPDTEAFF.